The clone carrying this TCR beta chain was counted a few times. These data are taken from a study of control samples from healthy donors and cancer patients. Repertoires were generated with immunoSEQ multiplex PCR, while TCRdb's copy carries only in-frame clones and drops some. The sample records around 150,000 clones, almost 90% being singletons. This CDR3 is built from 14 residues. V lost 0 bases to trimming and J lost 2 bases, with 9 bases between them. The germline V gene encodes CDR1 SGHTS and CDR2 YDEGEE. The source is a man in his late teens or twenties in good health. The rearrangement links TRBV5-8 to TRBJ2-7, with D tentatively TRBD2 (6 bases). The specimen sequenced was blood. CDR3 nucleotides: TGTGCCAGCAGCTTGGCGGAGGGGACCTACGAGCAGTACTTC. It yields the protein CASSLAEGTYEQYF.